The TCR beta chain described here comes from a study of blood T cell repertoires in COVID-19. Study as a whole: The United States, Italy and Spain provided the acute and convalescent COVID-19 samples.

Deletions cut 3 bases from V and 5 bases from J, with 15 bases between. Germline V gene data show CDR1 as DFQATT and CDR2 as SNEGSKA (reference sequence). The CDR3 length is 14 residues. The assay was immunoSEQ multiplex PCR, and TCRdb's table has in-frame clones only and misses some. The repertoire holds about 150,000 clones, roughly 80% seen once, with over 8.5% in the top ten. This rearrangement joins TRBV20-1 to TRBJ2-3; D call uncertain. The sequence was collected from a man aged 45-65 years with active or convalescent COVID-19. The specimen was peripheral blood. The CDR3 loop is CSASSGSLVDTQYF. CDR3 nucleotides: TGCAGTGCTAGTTCCGGCTCGCTAGTAGATACGCAGTATTTT.